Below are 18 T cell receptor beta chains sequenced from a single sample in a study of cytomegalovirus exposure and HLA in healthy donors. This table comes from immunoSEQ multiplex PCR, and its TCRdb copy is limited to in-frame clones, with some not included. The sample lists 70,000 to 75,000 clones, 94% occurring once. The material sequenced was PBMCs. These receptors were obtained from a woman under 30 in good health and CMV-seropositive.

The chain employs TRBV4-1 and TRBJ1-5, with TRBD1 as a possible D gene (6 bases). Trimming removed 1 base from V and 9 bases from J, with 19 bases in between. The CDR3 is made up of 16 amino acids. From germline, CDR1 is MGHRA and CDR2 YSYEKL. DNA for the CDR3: TGCGCCAGCAGCCAAGCCCCGGACAGTCGGGAGGGGCCCCAGCATTTT. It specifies CASSQAPDSREGPQHF.

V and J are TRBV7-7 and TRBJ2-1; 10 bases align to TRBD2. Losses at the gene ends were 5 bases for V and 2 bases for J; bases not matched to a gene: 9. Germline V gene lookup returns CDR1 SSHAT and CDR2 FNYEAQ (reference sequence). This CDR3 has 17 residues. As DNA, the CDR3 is TGTGCCAGCAGCGGAACCCTAGCGGGGGATACCTACAATGAGCAGTTCTTC. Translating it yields CASSGTLAGDTYNEQFF. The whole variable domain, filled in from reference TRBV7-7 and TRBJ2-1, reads GAGVSQSPRYKVTKRGQDVTLRCDPISSHATLYWYQQALGQGPEFLTYFNYEAQPDKSGLPSDRFSAERPEGSISTLTIQRTEQRDSAMYRCASSGTLAGDTYNEQFFGPGTRLTVL.

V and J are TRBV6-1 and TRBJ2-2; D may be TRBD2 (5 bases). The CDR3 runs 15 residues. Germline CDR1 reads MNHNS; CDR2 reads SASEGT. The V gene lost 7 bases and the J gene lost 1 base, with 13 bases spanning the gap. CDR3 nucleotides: TGTGCCAGCATTGTGATGGCGGGGAACACCGGGGAGCTGTTTTTT. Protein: CASIVMAGNTGELFF.

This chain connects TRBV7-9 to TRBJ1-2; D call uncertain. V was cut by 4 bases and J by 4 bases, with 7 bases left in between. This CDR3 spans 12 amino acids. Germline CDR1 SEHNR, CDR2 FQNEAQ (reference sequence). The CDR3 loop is CASSSGTYGYTF. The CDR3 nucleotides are TGTGCCAGCAGCTCAGGAACCTATGGCTACACCTTC.

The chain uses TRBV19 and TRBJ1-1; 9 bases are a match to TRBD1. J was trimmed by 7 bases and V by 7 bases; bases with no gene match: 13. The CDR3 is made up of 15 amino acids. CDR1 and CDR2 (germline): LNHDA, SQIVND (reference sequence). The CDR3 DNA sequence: TGTGCCAGTAAGGAGGAACAGGGGGCGTTTGTTGAAGCTTTCTTT. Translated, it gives CASKEEQGAFVEAFF. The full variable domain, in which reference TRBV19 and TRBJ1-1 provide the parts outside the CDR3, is DGGITQSPKYLFRKEGQNVTLSCEQNLNHDAMYWYRQDPGQGLRLIYYSQIVNDFQKGDIAEGYSVSREKKESFPLTVTSAQKNPTAFYLCASKEEQGAFVEAFFGQGTRLTVV.

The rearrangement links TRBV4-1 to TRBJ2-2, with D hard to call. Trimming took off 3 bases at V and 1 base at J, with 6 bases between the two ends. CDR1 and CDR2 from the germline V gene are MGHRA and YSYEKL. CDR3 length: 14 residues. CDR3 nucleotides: TGCGCCAGCAGCCATCACTGGAACACCGGGGAGCTGTTTTTT. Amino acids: CASSHHWNTGELFF.

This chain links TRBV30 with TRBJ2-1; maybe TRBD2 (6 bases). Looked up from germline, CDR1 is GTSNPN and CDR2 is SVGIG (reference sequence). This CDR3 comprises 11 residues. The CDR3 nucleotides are TGTTCTGGCGGGACTTACAATGAGCAGTTCTTC. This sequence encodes CSGGTYNEQFF. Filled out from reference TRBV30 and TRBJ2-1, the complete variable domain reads SQTIHQWPATLVQPVGSPLSLECTVEGTSNPNLYWYRQAAGRGLQLLFYSVGIGQISSEVPQNLSASRPQDRQFILSSKKLLLSDSGFYLCSGGTYNEQFFGPGTRLTVL.

The CDR3 coding sequence is TGTGCCAGCAGCGTAGGGGCAGGGGGCGCGAATTCACCCCTCCACTTT. Protein product: CASSVGAGGANSPLHF. The chain employs TRBV9 and TRBJ1-6; TRBD1 matches 8 bases. Germline assignment: CDR1 SGDLS and CDR2 YYNGEE. J was trimmed by 7 bases and V by 0 bases; bases with no gene match: 6. The CDR3 is 16 residues long.

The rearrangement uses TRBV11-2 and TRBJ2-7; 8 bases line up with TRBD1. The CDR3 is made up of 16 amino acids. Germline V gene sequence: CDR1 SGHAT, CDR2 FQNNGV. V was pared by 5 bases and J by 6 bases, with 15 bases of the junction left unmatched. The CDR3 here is CASSGQLRGLSGEQYF. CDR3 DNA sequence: TGTGCCAGCAGCGGGCAACTCAGGGGGCTTTCCGGCGAGCAGTACTTC.

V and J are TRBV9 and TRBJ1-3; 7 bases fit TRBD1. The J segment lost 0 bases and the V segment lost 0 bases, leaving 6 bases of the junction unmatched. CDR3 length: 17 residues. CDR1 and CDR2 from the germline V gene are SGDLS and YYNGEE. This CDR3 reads CASSVEGTVYSGNTIYF. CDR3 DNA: TGTGCCAGCAGCGTAGAGGGGACAGTGTACTCTGGAAACACCATATATTTT.

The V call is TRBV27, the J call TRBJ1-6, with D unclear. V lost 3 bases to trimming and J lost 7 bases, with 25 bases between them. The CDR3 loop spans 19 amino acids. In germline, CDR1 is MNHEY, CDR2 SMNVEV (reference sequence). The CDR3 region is CASSLNSLFVDYENSPLHF. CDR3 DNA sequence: TGTGCCAGCAGTTTGAACAGCCTTTTTGTCGACTATGAGAATTCACCCCTCCACTTT.

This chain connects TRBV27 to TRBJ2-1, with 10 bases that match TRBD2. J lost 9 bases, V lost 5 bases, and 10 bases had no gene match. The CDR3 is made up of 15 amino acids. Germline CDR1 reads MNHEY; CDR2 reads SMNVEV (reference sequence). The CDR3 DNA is TGTGCCAGCAGTCCGGAGCGGGGGGGCTTTAGTGAGCAGTTCTTC. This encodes CASSPERGGFSEQFF.

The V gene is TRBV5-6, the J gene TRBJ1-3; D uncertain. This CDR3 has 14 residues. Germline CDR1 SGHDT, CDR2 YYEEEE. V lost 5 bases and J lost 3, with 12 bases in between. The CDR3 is CASSPRGSGNTIYF. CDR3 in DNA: TGTGCCAGCAGTCCACGGGGTAGTGGAAACACCATATATTTT.

The CDR3, as DNA: TGCGCCAGCAGCCAAGTTTTAGGGAGCCGCTCCTACGAGCAGTACTTC. It specifies CASSQVLGSRSYEQYF. The V gene is TRBV4-3, the J gene TRBJ2-7, with D possibly TRBD2 on 5 matching bases. This CDR3 is 16 amino acids long. Trimming removed 1 base from V and 0 bases from J, with 13 bases in between. CDR1 is LGHNA, CDR2 YSLEER, per germline.

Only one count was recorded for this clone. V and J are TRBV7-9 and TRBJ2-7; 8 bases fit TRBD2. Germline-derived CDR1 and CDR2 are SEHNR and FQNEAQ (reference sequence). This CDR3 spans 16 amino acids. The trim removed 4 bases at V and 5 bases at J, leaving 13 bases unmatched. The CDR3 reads CASSSTLRGARDEQYF. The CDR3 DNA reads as TGTGCCAGCAGCTCAACGTTGCGGGGGGCAAGGGACGAGCAGTACTTC.

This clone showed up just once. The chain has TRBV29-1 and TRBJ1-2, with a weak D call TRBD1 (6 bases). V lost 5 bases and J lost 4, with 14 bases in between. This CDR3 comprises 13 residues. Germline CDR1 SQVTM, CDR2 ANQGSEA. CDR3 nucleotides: TGCAGCGTTTTCCGGACAGAGGGCTATGGCTACACCTTC. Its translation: CSVFRTEGYGYTF.

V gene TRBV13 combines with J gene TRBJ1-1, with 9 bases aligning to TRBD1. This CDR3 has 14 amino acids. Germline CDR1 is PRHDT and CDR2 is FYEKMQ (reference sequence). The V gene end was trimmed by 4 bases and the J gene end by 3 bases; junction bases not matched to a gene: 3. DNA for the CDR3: TGTGCCAGCAGCTGGACAGGGGAGTACACTGAAGCTTTCTTT. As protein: CASSWTGEYTEAFF.

The DNA of the CDR3 is TGTGCCAGCAGTGAATATGGGACAGGGCCCTTTAACTATGGCTACACCTTC. Translating it yields CASSEYGTGPFNYGYTF. The chain recombines TRBV25-1 with TRBJ1-2; TRBD1 agrees at 9 bases. Germline CDR1 is MGHDK and CDR2 is SYGVNS. The V and J ends lost 0 bases and 1 base, in that order; junction bases with no gene match: 6. The CDR3 runs to 17 residues.